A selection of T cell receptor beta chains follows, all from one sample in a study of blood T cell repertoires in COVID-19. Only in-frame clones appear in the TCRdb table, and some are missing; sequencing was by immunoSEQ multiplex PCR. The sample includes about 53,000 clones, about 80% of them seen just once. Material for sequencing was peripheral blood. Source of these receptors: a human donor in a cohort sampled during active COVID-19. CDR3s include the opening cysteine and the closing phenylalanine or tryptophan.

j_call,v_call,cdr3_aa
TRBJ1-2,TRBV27,CASSLSAGGLFYTF
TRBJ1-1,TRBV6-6,CASGQGRSLGGTEAFF
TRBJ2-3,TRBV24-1,CATSGHSGLGTDTQYF
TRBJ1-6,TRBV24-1,CATSDLLYNRGPYNSPLHF
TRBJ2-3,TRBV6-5,CAAGDDGTDTQYF
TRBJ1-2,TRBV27,CASSYSEGAGGYTF
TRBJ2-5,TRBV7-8,CASSLGLLGPQETQYF
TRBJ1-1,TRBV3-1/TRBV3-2,CASSHQRDRGDAEAFF
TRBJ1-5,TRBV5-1,CASCLGAGGQPQHF
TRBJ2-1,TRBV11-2,CASSLHTQLAQFF
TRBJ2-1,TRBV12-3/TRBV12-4,CASSRDSYNEQFF
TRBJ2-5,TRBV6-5,CASSLGGGPQETQYF
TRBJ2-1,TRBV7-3,CASSVGGSGRSYNEQFF
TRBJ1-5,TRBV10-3,CAISESAGKGPQHF
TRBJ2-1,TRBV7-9,CASRGTGDYNEQFF
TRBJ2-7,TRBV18,CASSPGGQGNEQYF
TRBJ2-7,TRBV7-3,CASSSQTGPSYEQYF
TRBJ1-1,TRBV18,CASSPDPWRGQLNTEAFF
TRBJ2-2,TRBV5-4,CASRLGQDTGELFF
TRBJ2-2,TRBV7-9,CASSPAGTTNTGELFF
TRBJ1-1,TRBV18,CASSPYGGTEAFF
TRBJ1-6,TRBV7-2,CASSRQGYNSPLHF
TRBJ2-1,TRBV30,CAWSEGEWFDEQFF
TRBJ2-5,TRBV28,CASSPLAGAQETQYF